This TCR beta chain was sequenced in a study of T cell repertoires in cytomegalovirus infection. The CDR3 covers 18 residues. Germline CDR1 and CDR2: LNHNV and YYDKDF (reference sequence). V was pared by 0 bases and J by 1 base, with 11 bases of the junction left unmatched. As regards this clonotype: The antigen is undetermined.

One entry per CDR3 protein results from TCRdb running MiXCR on the reads. The table lists over 250,000 distinct CDR3 sequences, about 20% of them singletons. The receptor's source is a human donor in good health (CMV status not recorded). Some clones in this sample may be carry-over from other donors' samples. The V and J genes are TRBV15 and TRBJ2-5, with 7 bases lining up with TRBD1. This material consisted of cultured PBMCs, taken from culture after CMV antigen stimulation. The CDR3 bases are TGTGCCACCAGCAGAGAATGGGACAGTAAAAATGCCCAAGAGACCCAGTACTTC. It codes for CATSREWDSKNAQETQYF.